This TCR beta chain was observed in a study of radiation and T cells in renal cell carcinoma. Overall study context: Nephrectomy followed 15 Gy stereotactic body radiation by 4 weeks.

Comments on this clone: Antigen: not known.

Time point meaning: blood 2 weeks post-SBRT. Treatment in this sample: 15 Gy SBRT to primary tumor, nephrectomy 4 weeks later. Clear cell pathology was present in this patient's renal cell carcinoma. This CDR3 is 15 amino acids long. Germline-derived CDR1 and CDR2 are MDHEN and SYDVKM. Unmatched junction bases numbered 3, after V lost 10 bases and J lost 0 bases. Using immunoSEQ multiplex PCR, the repertoire was profiled, and TCRdb retains in-frame clones only, with some absent. The sample records just under 80,000 clones, about 86% being singletons. Study-level results: No pretreatment tumor biopsies were available for baseline clonotypes. Top tumor clonotypes rose in blood 2 weeks post-radiation, then contracted.

The material sequenced was blood, taken from a patient whose treatment included radiotherapy and nephrectomy. The clonotype originates from a woman between 50 and 59 years old with renal cell carcinoma. This rearrangement joins TRBV28 to TRBJ2-6; TRBD1 agrees at 10 bases. CDR3 DNA sequence: TGTGCCACCTGGACAGGGGGCTCTGGGGCCAACGTCCTGACTTTC. Translated: CATWTGGSGANVLTF. Combining the CDR3 with reference TRBV28 and TRBJ2-6 gives the whole variable domain DVKVTQSSRYLVKRTGEKVFLECVQDMDHENMFWYRQDPGLGLRLIYFSYDVKMKEKGDIPEGYSVSREKKERFSLILESASTNQTSMYLCATWTGGSGANVLTFGAGSRLTVL.